The 19 T cell receptor beta chains below were found in one sample sequenced in a study of blood T cell repertoires in COVID-19. Some clones are missing from TCRdb's copy, which holds only in-frame ones; the method was immunoSEQ multiplex PCR. The sample has 150,000 to 200,000 clones, approximately 85% seen once. The sample was peripheral blood. All receptors derive from a man between 60 and 75 years old with acute or convalescent COVID-19.

The rearrangement uses TRBV27 and TRBJ1-1; 9 nucleotides line up with TRBD1. Trimming removed 3 bases from V and 4 bases from J; junction bases left unmatched: 6. The CDR3 contains 15 residues. The germline V gene encodes CDR1 MNHEY and CDR2 SMNVEV (reference sequence). CDR3 protein: CASSLGQGWGTEAFF. As DNA, the CDR3 is TGTGCCAGCAGTTTGGGACAGGGATGGGGCACTGAAGCTTTCTTT.

This clone appeared a single time. This chain joins TRBV11-2 and TRBJ2-2; D is possibly TRBD2 (6 bases). In germline, CDR1 is SGHAT, CDR2 FQNNGV. V shed 1 base and J shed 7 bases, with 10 bases lying between them. The CDR3 spans 14 residues. The CDR3 sequence: CASSLVLSGGELFF. CDR3 DNA sequence: TGTGCCAGCAGCTTAGTACTTAGCGGCGGGGAGCTGTTTTTT.

The chain uses TRBV3-1 (or the pseudogene TRBV3-2) and TRBJ1-6; D ambiguous. Germline-derived CDR1 and CDR2 are LGHDT and YNNKEL (reference sequence). This CDR3 contains 15 residues. The V end was cut by 1 base, the J end by 6 bases, with 10 bases between. CDR3 amino acids: CASSQVLPLNSPLHF. The CDR3 bases are TGTGCCAGCAGCCAAGTGCTACCGCTTAATTCACCCCTCCACTTT.

V gene TRBV10-3 combines with J gene TRBJ2-1, with 13 bases fitting TRBD2. This CDR3 comprises 17 residues. Germline lookup yields CDR1 ENHRY and CDR2 SYGVKD. J was trimmed by 7 bases and V by 6 bases; bases with no gene match: 12. In nucleotides, the CDR3 is TGTGCCATCAGGGGACAGGCGCCGGGACTAGCGGGGAATGAGCAGTTCTTC. This sequence encodes CAIRGQAPGLAGNEQFF.

The chain carries TRBV7-2 and TRBJ2-1; 13 bases line up with TRBD2. Trimming removed 5 bases from V and 4 bases from J; junction bases left unmatched: 5. The length of the CDR3 is 16 residues. Per germline, CDR1 SGHTA and CDR2 FQGNSA. CDR3 residues: CASSRTSGGLYNEQFF. The CDR3 nucleotides read TGTGCCAGCAGCCGGACTAGCGGGGGACTATACAATGAGCAGTTCTTC.

The table lists this clone with a few counts. The genes are TRBV2 and TRBJ2-3; 9 bases line up with TRBD2. This CDR3 has 15 residues. The germline gives CDR1 SNHLY, CDR2 FYNNEI. J lost 3 bases, V lost 7 bases, and 8 bases had no gene match. CDR3 loop: CASTGRSGGTDTQYF. The CDR3 region has the DNA TGTGCCAGCACGGGACGAAGCGGGGGGACAGATACGCAGTATTTT.

This clone appeared a single time. This chain connects TRBV10-3 to TRBJ2-2, with TRBD2 identical over 11 bases. The CDR3 contains 17 residues. Germline V gene sequence: CDR1 ENHRY, CDR2 SYGVKD. V shed 7 bases, J shed 1 base, and the junction held 8 bases outside the gene matches. For the CDR3, the DNA is TGTGCCATCACCCCGAGGGGACTAGCGGTGAACACCGGGGAGCTGTTTTTT. Translation: CAITPRGLAVNTGELFF.

The chain's CDR3 is CASSLRVLHRNEQFF. The CDR3 region has the DNA TGTGCCAGCAGCTTGCGGGTCCTACATCGCAATGAGCAGTTCTTC. V is TRBV5-6 and J is TRBJ2-1; no definite D call. The germline V gene encodes CDR1 SGHDT and CDR2 YYEEEE. V lost 1 base, J lost 6 bases, and 14 bases lay in between. The CDR3 has 15 residues.

V usage is TRBV28 and J usage is TRBJ2-1, with 13 bases matching TRBD2. With 6 bases clipped from V and 10 bases from J, the junction kept 18 bases outside the gene matches. CDR3 size: 18 residues. The germline V gene has CDR1 MDHEN and CDR2 SYDVKM. Here the CDR3 reads CASSPPESGLAGVREQFF. DNA for the CDR3: TGTGCCAGCAGCCCGCCTGAAAGTGGACTAGCGGGAGTTCGAGAGCAGTTCTTC.

J is TRBJ2-1 and V is TRBV4-2, with 11 bases identical to TRBD2. Germline V gene lookup returns CDR1 LGHNA and CDR2 YNFKEQ. There are 18 residues in the CDR3. Trimming removed 1 base from V and 1 base from J; junction bases left unmatched: 6. CDR3 in DNA: TGTGCCAGCAGCCAAGTTAGCGGGAGGGCCATGTCCTACAATGAGCAGTTCTTC. Protein sequence: CASSQVSGRAMSYNEQFF.

CDR3 amino acids: CASSLPNHVRGDNEQFF. For the CDR3, the DNA is TGTGCCAGCAGTCTCCCGAACCATGTGCGGGGTGACAATGAGCAGTTCTTC. The chain couples TRBV28 to TRBJ2-1; the D gene is possibly TRBD2 (6 bases). CDR1 is MDHEN and CDR2 is SYDVKM in the germline V gene. The V and J ends lost 5 bases and 5 bases respectively, with 22 bases between them. The CDR3 contains 17 residues. The full variable domain, completed using reference TRBV28 and TRBJ2-1, is DVKVTQSSRYLVKRTGEKVFLECVQDMDHENMFWYRQDPGLGLRLIYFSYDVKMKEKGDIPEGYSVSREKKERFSLILESASTNQTSMYLCASSLPNHVRGDNEQFFGPGTRLTVL.

The chain uses TRBV7-9 and TRBJ1-4, with D tentatively TRBD1 (5 bases). Germline values: CDR1 SEHNR, CDR2 FQNEAQ (reference sequence). V lost 5 bases and J lost 7, with 14 bases in between. This CDR3 region has 14 residues. The CDR3 reads CASSKEGRGEKLFF. CDR3 DNA sequence: TGTGCCAGCAGCAAAGAGGGGAGGGGTGAAAAACTGTTTTTT.

The chain uses TRBV9 and TRBJ2-1; 7 positions agree with TRBD2. Germline CDR1 SGDLS, CDR2 YYNGEE. Trimming removed 3 bases from V and 6 bases from J; junction bases left unmatched: 9. CDR3 length: 15 amino acids. The CDR3 DNA follows: TGTGCCAGCAGCGGGTTCCTAGCGGTACCCAATGAGCAGTTCTTC. Amino acids: CASSGFLAVPNEQFF. The full variable domain, completed using reference TRBV9 and TRBJ2-1, is DSGVTQTPKHLITATGQRVTLRCSPRSGDLSVYWYQQSLDQGLQFLIQYYNGEERAKGNILERFSAQQFPDLHSELNLSSLELGDSALYFCASSGFLAVPNEQFFGPGTRLTVL.

The table lists this clone with a count of one. This chain uses TRBV27 with TRBJ1-1; 7 nucleotides line up with TRBD1. The CDR3 contains 16 residues. CDR1 MNHEY and CDR2 SMNVEV come from the germline V gene (reference sequence). V shed 1 base, J shed 0 bases, and the junction held 5 bases outside the gene matches. The CDR3: CASSLWQGGMNTEAFF. The CDR3 coding sequence is TGTGCCAGCAGTTTATGGCAGGGGGGAATGAACACTGAAGCTTTCTTT.

This chain joins TRBV19 and TRBJ2-1; TRBD2 matches 9 bases. Losses at the gene ends were 4 bases for V and 9 bases for J; bases not matched to a gene: 7. The CDR3 has 14 residues. Per the germline V gene, CDR1 is LNHDA and CDR2 is SQIVND (reference sequence). In nucleotides, the CDR3 is TGTGCCAGTAGTAGCTCGGGACTAGCTAGTGAGCAGTTCTTC. Amino acids: CASSSSGLASEQFF.

In regard to this clone: Being one base from a much bigger clone, this may be a read error. Other DNA sequences in the same sample also yield this CDR3. The genes are TRBV4-1 and TRBJ1-2; 10 positions agree with TRBD1. The CDR3 contains 17 residues. Germline CDR1 is MGHRA and CDR2 is YSYEKL. In DNA, the CDR3 is TGCGCCAGCAGCCAAGCCGGGACAGGGGCAACCGCAGGAGGCTACACCTTT. As protein: CASSQAGTGATAGGYTF.

The gene calls are TRBV11-2 and TRBJ2-7; tentatively, D is TRBD1 (5 bases). Germline CDR1 and CDR2: SGHAT and FQNNGV. V was cut by 2 bases and J by 10 bases, with 9 bases left in between. This CDR3 is 11 amino acids long. The CDR3 reads CASSLLGRQYF. Written as DNA, the CDR3 is TGTGCCAGCAGCTTACTGGGGCGTCAGTACTTC.

The sample holds a few counts of this clone. This chain uses TRBV21-1 with TRBJ2-1; the table names TRBD1, a call not compared with the DNA. TRBV21-1 is given as a pseudogene. This CDR3 has 16 residues. CDR3 in amino acids: CASSKAVGTELGEQFF. The CDR3, as DNA: TGTGCCAGCAGCAAAGCCGTGGGGACAGAATTAGGTGAGCAGTTCTTC.

This sequence joins TRBV4-1 and TRBJ2-5; perhaps TRBD2 as D (5 bases). This CDR3 is 13 amino acids long. V dropped 1 base and J dropped 9 bases, with 12 bases sitting between them. Germline CDR1 MGHRA, CDR2 YSYEKL. The CDR3 is CASSQAGFGAQYF. In DNA, the CDR3 is TGCGCCAGCAGCCAAGCGGGGTTCGGGGCCCAGTACTTC.